The 23 T cell receptor beta chains reported below all come from one sample, sequenced in a study of blood T cell repertoires in COVID-19. Some clones are missing from TCRdb's copy, which holds only in-frame ones; the method was immunoSEQ multiplex PCR. The data hold under 300,000 clones, with about 86% observed a single time. Sequencing was done on a sample of peripheral blood. These receptors originate from a woman older than 75 with acute or convalescent COVID-19.

V is TRBV21-1 and J is TRBJ2-3; the DNA was not compared with TRBD2, the D call given in the table. TRBV21-1 is designated a pseudogene. There are 13 residues in the CDR3. The CDR3 loop is CASSRGGKDTQYF. The CDR3 DNA reads as TGTGCCAGCAGCAGGGGGGGCAAAGATACGCAGTATTTT.

The V call is TRBV2, the J call TRBJ2-6; the D gene is possibly TRBD1 (6 bases). Germline CDR1 is SNHLY and CDR2 is FYNNEI. CDR3 length: 14 residues. V lost 6 bases and J 4 bases, leaving 10 bases between the germline ends. As DNA, the CDR3 is TGTGCCAGCAGAACAGGGACCGGGGCCAACGTCCTGACTTTC. It translates to CASRTGTGANVLTF. The whole variable domain, filled in from reference TRBV2 and TRBJ2-6, reads EPEVTQTPSHQVTQMGQEVILRCVPISNHLYFYWYRQILGQKVEFLVSFYNNEISEKSEIFDDQFSVERPDGSNFTLKIRSTKLEDSAMYFCASRTGTGANVLTFGAGSRLTVL.

The genes are TRBV3-1 (or the pseudogene TRBV3-2) and TRBJ2-3; TRBD2 aligns across 9 bases. The CDR3 runs to 17 residues. Germline CDR1 and CDR2: LGHDT and YNNKEL (reference sequence). V trimming: 4 bases; J trimming: 0 bases; junction bases outside the gene matches: 8. The CDR3 loop reads CASSLALAGSSTDTQYF. CDR3 DNA sequence: TGTGCCAGCAGCCTTGCCCTAGCGGGATCTAGCACAGATACGCAGTATTTT.

V is TRBV7-3 and J is TRBJ2-3, with 8 bases fitting TRBD2. The CDR3 has 16 amino acids. Trimming removed 4 bases from V and 0 bases from J; junction bases left unmatched: 6. Germline V gene data show CDR1 as SGHTA and CDR2 as FQGTGA. The CDR3 region is CASSSGRGGSTDTQYF. The DNA of the CDR3 is TGTGCCAGCAGCTCCGGTCGGGGGGGGAGCACAGATACGCAGTATTTT.

This chain links TRBV2 with TRBJ1-4, with 7 bases that match TRBD1. V trimming: 2 bases; J trimming: 3 bases; junction bases outside the gene matches: 3. Germline CDR1 SNHLY, CDR2 FYNNEI. The CDR3 spans 15 residues. CDR3 in amino acids: CASSERGTANEKLFF. Here the CDR3 DNA reads TGTGCCAGCAGTGAACGGGGGACAGCTAATGAAAAACTGTTTTTT.

The V call is TRBV7-3, the J call TRBJ1-5; TRBD1 matches 7 bases. With V trimmed by 2 bases and J by 2 bases, 18 bases remained unmatched. Germline V gene lookup returns CDR1 SGHTA and CDR2 FQGTGA. This CDR3 spans 20 amino acids. The CDR3 DNA is TGTGCCAGCAGCTTAGGGGTACGGGGACAGCAACTCCGCGGCAATCAGCCCCAGCATTTT. This codes for CASSLGVRGQQLRGNQPQHF.

The rearrangement uses TRBV11-1 and TRBJ1-4; tentatively, D is TRBD1 (5 bases). Trimming pared 5 bases from V and 4 bases from J, leaving 8 bases between. The CDR3 contains 13 residues. Germline assignment: CDR1 SGHAT and CDR2 FQDESV (reference sequence). The CDR3 region is CASSPGLNEKLFF. CDR3 bases: TGTGCCAGCAGCCCGGGACTTAATGAAAAACTGTTTTTT.

J is TRBJ1-2 and V is TRBV6-5; 7 nucleotides match TRBD1. From germline, CDR1 is MNHEY and CDR2 SVGAGI. V shed 5 bases, J shed 4 bases, and the junction held 7 bases outside the gene matches. The CDR3 runs 14 residues. The CDR3 protein is CASSRRQGIYGYTF. Written as DNA, the CDR3 is TGTGCCAGCAGTCGAAGACAGGGCATCTATGGCTACACCTTC.

The chain combines TRBV11-2 with TRBJ1-6; D is unresolved. Trimming took off 5 bases at V and 6 bases at J, with 14 bases between the two ends. The CDR3 loop spans 15 amino acids. Per the germline V gene, CDR1 is SGHAT and CDR2 is FQNNGV. In nucleotides, the CDR3 is TGTGCCAGCAGCCGCGGACTGGTAATTAATTCACCCCTCCACTTT. This sequence encodes CASSRGLVINSPLHF.

The chain has TRBV9 and TRBJ2-1, with 7 bases identical to TRBD2. With 4 bases clipped from V and 3 bases from J, the junction kept 7 bases outside the gene matches. There are 15 residues in the CDR3. Looked up from germline, CDR1 is SGDLS and CDR2 is YYNGEE. The CDR3 region is CASSSAGDDYNEQFF. The CDR3 coding sequence is TGTGCCAGCAGCTCCGCGGGGGATGACTACAATGAGCAGTTCTTC.

The chain uses TRBV28 and TRBJ1-6; TRBD1 aligns across 9 bases. The CDR3 covers 14 residues. In germline, CDR1 is MDHEN, CDR2 SYDVKM. Here the CDR3 reads CAITGGGGNSPLHF. CDR3 bases: TGTGCAATCACAGGGGGCGGGGGGAATTCACCCCTCCACTTT.

The chain links TRBV28 to TRBJ2-7; TRBD1 agrees at 10 bases. Germline CDR1 MDHEN, CDR2 SYDVKM. CDR3 length: 13 amino acids. With V trimmed by 3 bases and J by 6 bases, 2 bases remained unmatched. The CDR3 DNA sequence: TGTGCCAGCAGTTTCCGGACAGGGGGCGAGCAGTACTTC. Its protein is CASSFRTGGEQYF.

The rearrangement joins TRBV4-2 to TRBJ2-1, with 7 bases identical to TRBD2. Germline values: CDR1 LGHNA, CDR2 YNFKEQ. This CDR3 has 17 residues. Unmatched junction bases numbered 9, after V lost 4 bases and J lost 0 bases. The CDR3 sequence: CASSPGGSPSSYNEQFF. CDR3 nucleotide sequence: TGTGCCAGCAGCCCCGGGGGGTCCCCGAGCTCCTACAATGAGCAGTTCTTC.

This clone came up once. The V and J genes are TRBV30 and TRBJ2-7, with a weak D call TRBD1 (5 bases). Trimming cost V 6 bases and J 1 base, with 16 bases left between them. Germline V lookup: CDR1 GTSNPN, CDR2 SVGIG (reference sequence). CDR3 length equals 14 residues. The CDR3 loop reads CACWTNVKSYEQYF. The DNA of the CDR3 is TGTGCCTGCTGGACAAATGTTAAGTCCTACGAGCAGTACTTC.

V and J are TRBV25-1 and TRBJ1-6, with TRBD1 identical over 7 bases. The V and J ends lost 7 bases and 7 bases, in that order; junction bases with no gene match: 10. The germline V gene encodes CDR1 MGHDK and CDR2 SYGVNS. The CDR3 spans 15 residues. The CDR3 nucleotides are TGTGCCAGCACCGATGGGACAGCGTGGAATTCACCCCTCCACTTT. The encoded protein is CASTDGTAWNSPLHF.

About this clone itself: The same CDR3 is also encoded by other DNA sequences in this sample. The chain joins TRBV5-1 to TRBJ2-1; 7 nucleotides match TRBD1. V trimming: 0 bases; J trimming: 6 bases; junction bases outside the gene matches: 3. The CDR3 runs to 14 residues. Per germline, CDR1 SGHRS and CDR2 YFSETQ. CDR3 sequence: CASSLGQGGNEQFF. Written as DNA, the CDR3 is TGCGCCAGCAGCTTGGGACAGGGTGGCAATGAGCAGTTCTTC.

This clone was counted a single time. This sequence joins TRBV5-4 and TRBJ2-1; TRBD1 agrees at 10 bases. The CDR3 extends over 15 amino acids. J gave up 2 bases and V 3 bases, and 2 bases lay outside the gene matches. In germline, CDR1 is SGHNT, CDR2 YYREEE (reference sequence). CDR3 sequence (DNA): TGTGCCAGCAGCTACGGACAGGGGGCCTACAATGAGCAGTTCTTC. Its protein is CASSYGQGAYNEQFF.

The chain carries TRBV5-1 and TRBJ2-5; tentative D call: TRBD2 (5 bases). The germline CDR1 and CDR2 sequences are SGHRS and YFSETQ. The CDR3 totals 15 residues. V lost 0 bases to trimming and J lost 2 bases, with 11 bases between them. CDR3 DNA: TGCGCCAGCAGCTTGGCCAGCGGAAAACAAGAGACCCAGTACTTC. Translated: CASSLASGKQETQYF.

The chain is built from TRBV6-6 and TRBJ2-3; D gene uncertain. V dropped 7 bases and J dropped 0 bases, with 14 bases sitting between them. The CDR3 consists of 15 residues. CDR1 is MNHNY and CDR2 is SVGAGI in the germline V gene (reference sequence). As DNA, the CDR3 is TGTGCCAGCATTAACAGACCTACTAGCACAGATACGCAGTATTTT. Translating gives CASINRPTSTDTQYF.

This chain connects TRBV28 to TRBJ2-7; TRBD1 agrees at 10 bases. The ends lost 6 bases at V and 4 bases at J; junction bases unmatched: 9. This CDR3 comprises 15 residues. Germline CDR1 is MDHEN and CDR2 is SYDVKM. CDR3 sequence reads: CASRPNPGQGYEQYF. The CDR3 coding sequence is TGTGCCAGCAGGCCAAATCCGGGACAGGGGTACGAGCAGTACTTC. The entire variable domain, with the rest obtained from reference TRBV28 and TRBJ2-7, is as follows: DVKVTQSSRYLVKRTGEKVFLECVQDMDHENMFWYRQDPGLGLRLIYFSYDVKMKEKGDIPEGYSVSREKKERFSLILESASTNQTSMYLCASRPNPGQGYEQYFGPGTRLTVT.

V is TRBV14 and J is TRBJ2-7; 8 positions match TRBD1. Germline CDR1 and CDR2: SGHDN and FVKESK. The CDR3 length is 14 residues. V lost 6 bases, J lost 7 bases, and 11 bases stayed unmatched. The CDR3 protein is CASSFGTGPREQYF. In DNA form, the CDR3 reads TGTGCCAGCAGTTTCGGGACAGGCCCTCGGGAGCAGTACTTC.

This chain connects TRBV6-5 to TRBJ2-7; 10 nucleotides align to TRBD1. The length of the CDR3 is 15 residues. Unmatched junction bases numbered 8, after V lost 4 bases and J lost 5 bases. From germline, CDR1 is MNHEY and CDR2 SVGAGI. This CDR3 reads CASSSTGTGADEQYF. The CDR3 nucleotides are TGTGCCAGCAGTTCCACCGGGACAGGGGCCGACGAGCAGTACTTC.

This chain uses TRBV9 with TRBJ2-1; possible D gene TRBD1, 6 bases. The ends were cut back, 2 bases at V and 6 bases at J, with 15 bases in the middle. Germline CDR1 and CDR2: SGDLS and YYNGEE. The CDR3 has 15 residues. This chain's CDR3 is CASSVPGALGNEQFF. DNA of the CDR3: TGTGCCAGCAGCGTGCCAGGGGCCCTGGGCAATGAGCAGTTCTTC.